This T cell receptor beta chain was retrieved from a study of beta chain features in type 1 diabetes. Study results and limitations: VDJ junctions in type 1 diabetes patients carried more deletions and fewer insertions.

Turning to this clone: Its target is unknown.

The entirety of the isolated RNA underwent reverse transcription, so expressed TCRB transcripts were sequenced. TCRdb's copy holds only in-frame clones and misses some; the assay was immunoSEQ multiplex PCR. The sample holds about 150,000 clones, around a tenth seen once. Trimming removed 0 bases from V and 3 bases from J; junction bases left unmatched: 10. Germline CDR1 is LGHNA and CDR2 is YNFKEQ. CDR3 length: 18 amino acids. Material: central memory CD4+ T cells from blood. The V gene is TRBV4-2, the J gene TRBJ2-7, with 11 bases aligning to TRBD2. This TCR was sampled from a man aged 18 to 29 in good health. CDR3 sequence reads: CASSQDPTSGGSVYEQYF. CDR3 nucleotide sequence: TGTGCCAGCAGCCAAGACCCCACTAGCGGGGGCTCGGTCTACGAGCAGTACTTC.